This TCR beta chain originates from a study of long-term antiretroviral therapy in people with HIV. Study outcomes and limitations: Following ART, diversity rose but still fell short of transplant donor controls. Clonal populations expanded prior to ART predominated within the repertoire at all time points.

Researchers report immunoSEQ v3.0 was run at survey level. Measured with immunoSEQ multiplex PCR; TCRdb has only the in-frame clones, and not every one. The data show under 20,000 clones, under 80% seen once. Trimming removed 4 bases from V and 7 bases from J, with 20 bases in between. CDR3 length equals 15 residues. CDR1 and CDR2 from the germline V gene are MRHNA and SNTAGT. About this clone: Its target is not known.

This sequence joins TRBV6-4 and TRBJ2-7; possibly TRBD1 or TRBD2 for D (6 bases each). This TCR derives from a man aged 25-45 years with HIV. The sample consisted of unsorted PBMCs, taken approximately 2.1 years before starting antiretroviral therapy. CDR3 amino acids: CASSVDEGGAGEQYF. The CDR3 coding sequence is TGTGCCAGCAGTGTGGATGAGGGGGGAGCAGGGGAGCAGTACTTC.